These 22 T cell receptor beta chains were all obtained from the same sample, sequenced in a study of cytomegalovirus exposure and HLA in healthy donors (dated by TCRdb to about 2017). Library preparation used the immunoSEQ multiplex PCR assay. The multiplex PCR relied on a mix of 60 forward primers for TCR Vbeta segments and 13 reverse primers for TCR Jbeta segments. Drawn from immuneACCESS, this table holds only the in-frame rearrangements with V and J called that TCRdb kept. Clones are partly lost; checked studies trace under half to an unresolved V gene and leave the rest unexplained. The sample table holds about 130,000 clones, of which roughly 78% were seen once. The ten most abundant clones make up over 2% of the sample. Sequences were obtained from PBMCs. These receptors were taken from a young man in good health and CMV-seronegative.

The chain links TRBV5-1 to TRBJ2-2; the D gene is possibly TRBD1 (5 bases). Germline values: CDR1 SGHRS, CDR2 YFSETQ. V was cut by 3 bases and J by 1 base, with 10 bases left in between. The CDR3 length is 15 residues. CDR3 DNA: TGCGCCAGCAGCTCGACAGATTTGAACACCGGGGAGCTGTTTTTT. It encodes CASSSTDLNTGELFF.

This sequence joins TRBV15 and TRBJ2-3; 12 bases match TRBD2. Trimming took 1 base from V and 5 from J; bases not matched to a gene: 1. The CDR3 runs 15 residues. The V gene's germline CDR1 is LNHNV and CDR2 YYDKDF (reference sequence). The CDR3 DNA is TGTGCCACCAGCAGAGTACTAGCGGGAGGAGATACGCAGTATTTT. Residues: CATSRVLAGGDTQYF. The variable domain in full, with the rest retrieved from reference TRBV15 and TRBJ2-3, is DAMVIQNPRYQVTQFGKPVTLSCSQTLNHNVMYWYQQKSSQAPKLLFHYYDKDFNNEADTPDNFQSRRPNTSFCFLDIRSPGLGDTAMYLCATSRVLAGGDTQYFGPGTRLTVL.

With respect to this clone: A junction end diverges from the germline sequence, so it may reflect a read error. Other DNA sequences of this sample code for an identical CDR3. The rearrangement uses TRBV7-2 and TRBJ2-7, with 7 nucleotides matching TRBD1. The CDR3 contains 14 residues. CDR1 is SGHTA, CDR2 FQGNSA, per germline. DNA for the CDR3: TGCGCCAGCAGCTTAGACAGGGCCTACTACGAGCAGTACTTC. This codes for CASSLDRAYYEQYF.

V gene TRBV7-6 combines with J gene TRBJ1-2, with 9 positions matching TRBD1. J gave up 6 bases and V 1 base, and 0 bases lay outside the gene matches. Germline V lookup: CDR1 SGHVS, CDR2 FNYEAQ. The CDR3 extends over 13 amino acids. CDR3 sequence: CASSLGTGDGYTF. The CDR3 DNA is TGTGCCAGCAGCTTAGGGACAGGGGATGGCTACACCTTC. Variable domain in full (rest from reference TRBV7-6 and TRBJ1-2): GAGVSQSPRYKVTKRGQDVALRCDPISGHVSLYWYRQALGQGPEFLTYFNYEAQQDKSGLPNDRFSAERPEGSISTLTIQRTEQRDSAMYRCASSLGTGDGYTFGSGTRLTVV.

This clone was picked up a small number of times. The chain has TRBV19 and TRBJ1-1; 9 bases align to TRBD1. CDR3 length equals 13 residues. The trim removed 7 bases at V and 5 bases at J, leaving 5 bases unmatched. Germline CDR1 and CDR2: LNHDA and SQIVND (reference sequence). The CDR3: CASTKTGGTEAFF. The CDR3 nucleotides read TGTGCCAGTACCAAGACAGGGGGAACTGAAGCTTTCTTT.

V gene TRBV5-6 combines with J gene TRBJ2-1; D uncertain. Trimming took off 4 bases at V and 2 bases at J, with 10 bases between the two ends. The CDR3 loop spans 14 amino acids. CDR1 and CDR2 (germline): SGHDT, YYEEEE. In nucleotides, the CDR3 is TGTGCCAGCAGCCCCCCCCTTACCTACAATGAGCAGTTCTTC. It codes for CASSPPLTYNEQFF. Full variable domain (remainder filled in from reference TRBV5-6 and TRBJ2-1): DAGVTQSPTHLIKTRGQQVTLRCSPKSGHDTVSWYQQALGQGPQFIFQYYEEEERQRGNFPDRFSGHQFPNYSSELNVNALLLGDSALYLCASSPPLTYNEQFFGPGTRLTVL.

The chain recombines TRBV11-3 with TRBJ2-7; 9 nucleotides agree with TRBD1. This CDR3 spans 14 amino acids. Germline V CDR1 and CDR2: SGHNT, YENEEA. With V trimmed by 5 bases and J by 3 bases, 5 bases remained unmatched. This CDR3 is CASSPGQGSYEQYF. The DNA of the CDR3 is TGTGCCAGCAGCCCCGGACAGGGGAGCTACGAGCAGTACTTC. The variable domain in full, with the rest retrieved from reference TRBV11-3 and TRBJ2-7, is EAGVVQSPRYKIIEKKQPVAFWCNPISGHNTLYWYLQNLGQGPELLIRYENEEAVDDSQLPKDRFSAERLKGVDSTLKIQPAELGDSAVYLCASSPGQGSYEQYFGPGTRLTVT.

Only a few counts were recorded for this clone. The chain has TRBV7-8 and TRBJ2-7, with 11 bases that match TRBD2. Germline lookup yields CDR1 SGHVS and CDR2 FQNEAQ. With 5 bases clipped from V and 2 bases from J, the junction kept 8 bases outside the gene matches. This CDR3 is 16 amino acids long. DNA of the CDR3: TGTGCCAGCAGCCCACCGGGACTAGCGGCGACCTACGAGCAGTACTTC. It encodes CASSPPGLAATYEQYF.

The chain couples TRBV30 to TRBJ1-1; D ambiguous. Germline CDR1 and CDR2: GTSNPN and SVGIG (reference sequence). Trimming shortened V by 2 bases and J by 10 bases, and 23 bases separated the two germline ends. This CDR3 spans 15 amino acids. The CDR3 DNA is TGTGCCTGGAGTATGGGAGGAAACCTCGCCCCGGTAGCTTTCTTT. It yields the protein CAWSMGGNLAPVAFF.

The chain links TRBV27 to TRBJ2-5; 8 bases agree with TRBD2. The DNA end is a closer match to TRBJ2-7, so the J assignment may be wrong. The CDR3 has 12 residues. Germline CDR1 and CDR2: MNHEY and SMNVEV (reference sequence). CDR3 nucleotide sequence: TGTGCCAGCAGCTCTGGGACTAGCGAGCAGTACTTC. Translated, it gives CASSSGTSEQYF.

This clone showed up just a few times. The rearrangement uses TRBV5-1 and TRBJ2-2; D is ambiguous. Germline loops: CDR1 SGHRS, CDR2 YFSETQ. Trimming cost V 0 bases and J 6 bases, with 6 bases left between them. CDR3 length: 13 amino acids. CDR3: CASSLVEAGELFF. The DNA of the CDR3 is TGCGCCAGCAGCTTGGTAGAAGCCGGGGAGCTGTTTTTT.

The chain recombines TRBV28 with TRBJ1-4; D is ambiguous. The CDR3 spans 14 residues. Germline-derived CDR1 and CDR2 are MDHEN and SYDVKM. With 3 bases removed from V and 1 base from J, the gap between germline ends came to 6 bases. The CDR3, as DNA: TGTGCCAGCAGTTTCGTGTTAACTAATGAAAAACTGTTTTTT. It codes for CASSFVLTNEKLFF.

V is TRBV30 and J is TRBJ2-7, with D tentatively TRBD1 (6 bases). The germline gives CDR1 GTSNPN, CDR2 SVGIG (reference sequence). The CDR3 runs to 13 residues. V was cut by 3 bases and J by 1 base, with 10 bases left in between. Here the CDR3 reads CAWSGQPSYEQYF. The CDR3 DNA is TGTGCCTGGAGCGGACAGCCTTCCTACGAGCAGTACTTC.

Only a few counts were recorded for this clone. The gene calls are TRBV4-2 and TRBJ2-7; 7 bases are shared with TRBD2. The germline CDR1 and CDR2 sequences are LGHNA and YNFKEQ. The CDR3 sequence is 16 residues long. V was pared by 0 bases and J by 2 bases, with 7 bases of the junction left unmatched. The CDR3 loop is CASSQDQRGETYEQYF. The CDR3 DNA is TGTGCCAGCAGCCAAGATCAACGGGGGGAAACCTACGAGCAGTACTTC.

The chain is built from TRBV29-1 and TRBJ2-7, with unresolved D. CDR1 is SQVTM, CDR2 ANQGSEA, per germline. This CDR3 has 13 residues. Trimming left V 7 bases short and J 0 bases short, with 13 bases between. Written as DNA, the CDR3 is TGCAGCGCGGTCCCCGACAACTCCTACGAGCAGTACTTC. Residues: CSAVPDNSYEQYF.

In DNA form, the CDR3 reads TGTGCCAGCTCCGCGGGAGAGGATAATGAGCAGTTCTTC. Protein sequence: CASSAGEDNEQFF. V gene TRBV18 combines with J gene TRBJ2-1; 7 nucleotides align to TRBD2. This CDR3 comprises 13 residues. With V trimmed by 6 bases and J by 7 bases, 6 bases remained unmatched. The germline CDR1 and CDR2 sequences are KGHSH and LQKENI. Full variable domain (missing parts from reference TRBV18 and TRBJ2-1): NAGVMQNPRHLVRRRGQEARLRCSPMKGHSHVYWYRQLPEEGLKFMVYLQKENIIDESGMPKERFSAEFPKEGPSILRIQQVVRGDSAAYFCASSAGEDNEQFFGPGTRLTVL.

The CDR3 DNA reads TGCGCCAGCAGTCCGCGGACAGGTCCCAACACTGAAGCTTTCTTT. As protein: CASSPRTGPNTEAFF. The chain combines TRBV10-1 with TRBJ1-1, with 7 bases aligning to TRBD1. The germline V gene encodes CDR1 WNHNN and CDR2 SYGVQD (reference sequence). CDR3 length equals 15 residues. Losses at the gene ends were 5 bases for V and 2 bases for J; bases not matched to a gene: 8.

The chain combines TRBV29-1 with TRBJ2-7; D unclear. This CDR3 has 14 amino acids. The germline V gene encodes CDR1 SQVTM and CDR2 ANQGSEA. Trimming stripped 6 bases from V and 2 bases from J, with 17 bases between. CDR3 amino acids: CSVRHHGLTYEQYF. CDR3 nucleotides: TGCAGCGTCAGACACCATGGGCTAACCTACGAGCAGTACTTC.

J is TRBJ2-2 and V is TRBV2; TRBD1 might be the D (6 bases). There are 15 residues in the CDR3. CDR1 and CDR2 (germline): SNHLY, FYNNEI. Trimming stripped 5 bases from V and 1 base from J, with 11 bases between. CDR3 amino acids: CASSMGQRNTGELFF. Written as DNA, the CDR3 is TGTGCCAGCAGTATGGGACAAAGGAACACCGGGGAGCTGTTTTTT.

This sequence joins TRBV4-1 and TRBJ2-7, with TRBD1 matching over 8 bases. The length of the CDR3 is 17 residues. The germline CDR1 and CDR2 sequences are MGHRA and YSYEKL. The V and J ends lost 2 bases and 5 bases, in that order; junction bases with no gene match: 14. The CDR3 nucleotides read TGCGCCAGCAGCCAACAGCTCAGGGGGCAGCAACTTAACGAGCAGTACTTC. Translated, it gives CASSQQLRGQQLNEQYF.

The CDR3 nucleotides are TGTGCCAGCAGCGCCGGGACAGGGGGGATGAACACTGAAGCTTTCTTT. Protein: CASSAGTGGMNTEAFF. V is TRBV7-8 and J is TRBJ1-1; 11 bases align to TRBD1. There are 16 residues in the CDR3. V dropped 5 bases and J dropped 0; count of bases not matched to a gene: 5. CDR1 and CDR2 from the germline V gene are SGHVS and FQNEAQ.

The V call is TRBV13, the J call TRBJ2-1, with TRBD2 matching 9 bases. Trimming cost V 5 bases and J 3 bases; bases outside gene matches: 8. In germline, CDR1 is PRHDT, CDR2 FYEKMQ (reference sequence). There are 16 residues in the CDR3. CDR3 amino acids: CASSPERTSVYNEQFF. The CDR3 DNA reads TGTGCCAGCAGCCCAGAAAGGACTAGCGTCTACAATGAGCAGTTCTTC.